Presented here are 14 T cell receptor beta chains from one specimen sequenced in a study of shared clonotypes between healthy human individuals. Here immunoSEQ multiplex PCR was the method, and the copy in TCRdb shows in-frame clones only, minus some. Here the sample spans a few million clones, around 95% being singletons. Source material: naive CD4+ T cells sorted from blood. This sample's subset: CD45RA+ positively selected. The receptors shown here come from a man between 18 and 35 years old in good health.

V usage is TRBV27 and J usage is TRBJ2-6; 7 bases match TRBD1. Germline CDR1 and CDR2: MNHEY and SMNVEV (reference sequence). Losses at the gene ends were 5 bases for V and 0 bases for J; bases not matched to a gene: 7. This CDR3 comprises 17 residues. The CDR3 DNA reads TGTGCCAGCAGTAGACAGGGAATTACCTCTGGGGCCAACGTCCTGACTTTC. Protein sequence: CASSRQGITSGANVLTF.

V is TRBV5-1 and J is TRBJ2-5; tentative D call: TRBD2 (5 bases). Trimming shortened V by 4 bases and J by 5 bases, and 18 bases separated the two germline ends. The CDR3 contains 15 residues. Germline V gene sequence: CDR1 SGHRS, CDR2 YFSETQ. CDR3 sequence (DNA): TGCGCCAGCAGCCTACGGTGGGGTGGGGAGGAGACCCAGTACTTC. Residues: CASSLRWGGEETQYF.

This chain uses TRBV4-3 with TRBJ2-7; 10 bases agree with TRBD2. Germline values: CDR1 LGHNA, CDR2 YSLEER. The CDR3 extends over 17 amino acids. V lost 4 bases, J lost 3 bases, and 12 bases stayed unmatched. DNA of the CDR3: TGCGCCAGCAGCCGTACAACCGGGACTAGCGATTTCTACGAGCAGTACTTC. This sequence encodes CASSRTTGTSDFYEQYF.

V is TRBV6-5 and J is TRBJ2-2; D possibly corresponds to TRBD1 (6 bases). The CDR3 runs to 15 residues. Looked up from germline, CDR1 is MNHEY and CDR2 is SVGAGI. Trimming took off 2 bases at V and 5 bases at J, with 12 bases between the two ends. The CDR3: CASSYGQGSTGELFF. The CDR3 coding sequence is TGTGCCAGCAGTTACGGTCAGGGGTCGACCGGGGAGCTGTTTTTT.

This clone was found once. This rearrangement joins TRBV2 to TRBJ2-7; TRBD1 matches at 7 bases. The germline CDR1 and CDR2 sequences are SNHLY and FYNNEI. The CDR3 covers 16 residues. The V and J ends lost 4 bases and 0 bases, in that order; junction bases with no gene match: 9. CDR3 in DNA: TGTGCCAGCAGTGTAGGGGGCCCCTGGAGCTCCTACGAGCAGTACTTC. Translating it yields CASSVGGPWSSYEQYF.

This sequence joins TRBV6-1 and TRBJ2-7; D call uncertain. The length of the CDR3 is 14 residues. Per germline, CDR1 MNHNS and CDR2 SASEGT. The germline V and J ends were trimmed by 6 bases and 0 bases, with 12 bases remaining between them. CDR3 loop: CASRNLVSSYEQYF. CDR3 in DNA: TGTGCCAGCAGGAATTTGGTATCCTCCTACGAGCAGTACTTC.

The genes are TRBV7-9 and TRBJ2-1; D remains unclear. V shed 5 bases and J shed 5 bases, with 10 bases lying between them. The germline V gene encodes CDR1 SEHNR and CDR2 FQNEAQ (reference sequence). The CDR3 has 13 amino acids. The CDR3 protein is CASSNRVDNEQFF. Here the CDR3 DNA reads TGTGCCAGCAGCAACCGCGTCGACAATGAGCAGTTCTTC.

This chain connects TRBV6-5 to TRBJ2-3; no definite D call. Trimming removed 2 bases from V and 0 bases from J, with 9 bases in between. The CDR3 spans 15 residues. Germline V CDR1 and CDR2: MNHEY, SVGAGI. The CDR3: CASSYARASTDTQYF. CDR3 bases: TGTGCCAGCAGTTACGCTAGGGCTAGCACAGATACGCAGTATTTT.

The V call is TRBV11-2, the J call TRBJ2-2; tentative D call: TRBD2 (6 bases). The CDR3 consists of 16 residues. Germline V gene lookup returns CDR1 SGHAT and CDR2 FQNNGV. Trimming took 5 bases from V and 6 from J, leaving 19 bases between them. CDR3 DNA sequence: TGTGCCAGCAGCCCCCATGGGGGGAGAGAACCCGGGGAGCTGTTTTTT. Translating it yields CASSPHGGREPGELFF.

Concerning this clone: One junction end does not reproduce the germline sequence, and a read error may be involved. V gene TRBV7-7 combines with J gene TRBJ2-1, with D tentatively TRBD1 or TRBD2 (5 bases each). The CDR3 runs 16 residues. CDR1 is SSHAT, CDR2 FNYEAQ, per germline (reference sequence). The CDR3 DNA follows: TGTGCTAGCAGCCCTCGAGGGGATCCTTCTTACAATGAGCAGTTCTTC. Its protein is CASSPRGDPSYNEQFF. The full variable domain, rest sourced from reference TRBV7-7 and TRBJ2-1, is GAGVSQSPRYKVTKRGQDVTLRCDPISSHATLYWYQQALGQGPEFLTYFNYEAQPDKSGLPSDRFSAERPEGSISTLTIQRTEQRDSAMYRCASSPRGDPSYNEQFFGPGTRLTVL.

The J gene is TRBJ1-2, the V gene TRBV30; D is unclear. This CDR3 contains 11 residues. The V and J ends lost 2 bases and 4 bases respectively, with 5 bases between them. In germline, CDR1 is GTSNPN, CDR2 SVGIG (reference sequence). CDR3 in amino acids: CAWSPVYGYTF. In DNA form, the CDR3 reads TGTGCCTGGAGTCCGGTCTATGGCTACACCTTC.

The chain has TRBV10-1 and TRBJ2-7; D perhaps matches TRBD2 (5 bases). Germline CDR1 and CDR2: WNHNN and SYGVQD (reference sequence). This CDR3 is built from 9 residues. V lost 11 bases and J 3 bases, leaving 5 bases between the germline ends. The CDR3 sequence: CARGYEQYF. The DNA of the CDR3 is TGCGCCCGGGGCTACGAGCAGTACTTC.

The count of this clone is one. V gene TRBV7-6 combines with J gene TRBJ2-3; D not resolved. This CDR3 comprises 13 residues. CDR1 SGHVS and CDR2 FNYEAQ come from the germline V gene. V was shortened by 3 bases and J by 1 base, with 5 bases between the two germline ends. The CDR3 spells CASSFLGTDTQYF. CDR3 in DNA: TGTGCCAGCAGCTTTCTCGGCACAGATACGCAGTATTTT.

The genes are TRBV5-8 and TRBJ1-5; no firm D call. The CDR3 is made up of 15 amino acids. Per the germline V gene, CDR1 is SGHTS and CDR2 is YDEGEE. Trimming took off 2 bases at V and 2 bases at J, with 11 bases between the two ends. The CDR3 DNA is TGTGCCAGCAGCTTACACCAGCTCGGCAATCAGCCCCAGCATTTT. The encoded protein is CASSLHQLGNQPQHF.